The 28 T cell receptor beta chains below were found in one sample sequenced in a study of blood T cell repertoires in COVID-19. This table comes from immunoSEQ multiplex PCR, and its TCRdb copy is limited to in-frame clones, with some not included. The sample consists of around 220,000 clones, 82% of them appearing once. The sample was peripheral blood. Receptor source: a woman aged 80 or over with COVID-19, enrolled during active disease.

The chain links TRBV30 to TRBJ1-3; D ambiguous. Germline V lookup: CDR1 GTSNPN, CDR2 SVGIG (reference sequence). V was shortened by 3 bases and J by 3 bases, with 12 bases between the two germline ends. The CDR3 is made up of 14 amino acids. The CDR3 nucleotides are TGTGCCTGGAGCGCAACGGCGGGTGGAAACACCATATATTTT. Its protein is CAWSATAGGNTIYF. Supplemented by reference TRBV30 and TRBJ1-3, the full variable domain reads SQTIHQWPATLVQPVGSPLSLECTVEGTSNPNLYWYRQAAGRGLQLLFYSVGIGQISSEVPQNLSASRPQDRQFILSSKKLLLSDSGFYLCAWSATAGGNTIYFGEGSWLTVV.

This sequence joins TRBV24-1 and TRBJ2-2; the D gene is possibly TRBD1 (6 bases). Germline loops: CDR1 KGHDR, CDR2 SFDVKD. The CDR3 runs 15 residues. V was trimmed by 10 bases and J by 5 bases, leaving 19 bases between them. The DNA of the CDR3 is TGTGCCACGGAACAGAGAGGGGGTCGAACCGGGGAGCTGTTTTTT. This gives the protein CATEQRGGRTGELFF.

This chain joins TRBV18 and TRBJ2-7; 8 bases line up with TRBD2. There are 15 residues in the CDR3. CDR1 KGHSH and CDR2 LQKENI come from the germline V gene. The ends lost 1 base at V and 4 bases at J; junction bases unmatched: 6. CDR3 in amino acids: CASSPLSGALYEQYF. In DNA, the CDR3 is TGTGCCAGCTCACCACTTAGCGGGGCTTTGTACGAGCAGTACTTC.

V and J are TRBV30 and TRBJ1-1; tentatively, D is TRBD1 (5 bases). The CDR3 spans 13 residues. V lost 3 bases and J lost 6, with 14 bases in between. CDR1 is GTSNPN and CDR2 is SVGIG in the germline V gene (reference sequence). This CDR3 reads CAWRGRVGSEAFF. The CDR3 nucleotides read TGTGCCTGGAGAGGCAGGGTTGGCTCTGAAGCTTTCTTT.

This clone has more than one count but fewer than ten. This rearrangement joins TRBV6-5 to TRBJ1-2, with D tentatively TRBD1 (5 bases). The V gene's germline CDR1 is MNHEY and CDR2 SVGAGI. V dropped 0 bases and J dropped 7 bases, with 15 bases sitting between them. The CDR3 runs 15 residues. The CDR3 bases are TGTGCCAGCAGTTACTCGGGGCTAGGGCTTGGTGGCTACACCTTC. The encoded protein is CASSYSGLGLGGYTF.

CDR3 region: CASSLTGSYGYTF. CDR3 coding DNA: TGTGCCAGCAGTTTGACAGGGTCCTATGGCTACACCTTC. The chain carries TRBV25-1 and TRBJ1-2; TRBD1 aligns across 7 bases. CDR1 is MGHDK, CDR2 SYGVNS, per germline. This CDR3 spans 13 amino acids. With V trimmed by 5 bases and J by 4 bases, 4 bases remained unmatched.

J is TRBJ2-1 and V is TRBV7-2; 8 bases line up with TRBD1. The trim removed 6 bases at V and 10 bases at J, leaving 5 bases unmatched. The CDR3 has 12 residues. Looked up from germline, CDR1 is SGHTA and CDR2 is FQGNSA. This CDR3 is CASSYRGDEQFF. For the CDR3, the DNA is TGTGCCAGCAGTTACAGGGGGGACGAGCAGTTCTTC.

This clone was detected many times. The chain is built from TRBV5-4 and TRBJ2-7; TRBD2 might be the D (6 bases). The CDR3 runs to 14 residues. The germline V gene encodes CDR1 SGHNT and CDR2 YYREEE (reference sequence). V was clipped by 4 bases and J by 2 bases, with 13 bases between them. The CDR3 sequence is CASSPDYQTYEQYF. In DNA, the CDR3 is TGTGCCAGCAGCCCGGACTATCAGACCTACGAGCAGTACTTC.

This clone occurred once. This chain links TRBV6-6 with TRBJ2-2; TRBD2 aligns across 8 bases. Germline CDR1 is MNHNY and CDR2 is SVGAGI (reference sequence). J was trimmed by 7 bases and V by 4 bases; bases with no gene match: 5. The CDR3 has 14 amino acids. The CDR3 loop is CASSLAGRIGELFF. The CDR3, as DNA: TGTGCCAGCAGTTTAGCGGGGCGGATCGGGGAGCTGTTTTTT.

The genes are TRBV2 and TRBJ2-3; 14 nucleotides match TRBD2. V lost 8 bases, J lost 8 bases, and 6 bases stayed unmatched. This CDR3 comprises 14 residues. CDR1 and CDR2 (germline): SNHLY, FYNNEI. This CDR3 reads CASLTSGGASTQYF. For the CDR3, the DNA is TGTGCCAGCTTGACTAGCGGGGGGGCGTCTACGCAGTATTTT.

This sequence joins TRBV5-1 and TRBJ2-7; possible D gene TRBD1, 5 bases. The CDR3 extends over 13 amino acids. CDR1 SGHRS and CDR2 YFSETQ come from the germline V gene. Trimming took 5 bases from V and 3 from J, leaving 12 bases between them. CDR3 residues: CASSLRQGYEQYF. The CDR3 DNA sequence: TGCGCCAGCAGTCTCAGGCAGGGCTACGAGCAGTACTTC.

This sequence joins TRBV18 and TRBJ1-2, with 9 bases identical to TRBD1. CDR1 KGHSH and CDR2 LQKENI come from the germline V gene. There are 16 residues in the CDR3. The junction had 12 bases not matched to a gene; V was cut back by 0 bases and J by 10 bases. The chain's CDR3 is CASSPPLKGQGRDYTF. The DNA of the CDR3 is TGTGCCAGCTCACCACCGTTGAAGGGACAGGGACGTGACTACACCTTC.

This clone came up a few times. V gene TRBV4-3 combines with J gene TRBJ1-2; D uncertain. V was shortened by 1 base and J by 5 bases, with 14 bases between the two germline ends. Germline lookup yields CDR1 LGHNA and CDR2 YSLEER. This CDR3 region has 15 residues. CDR3 coding DNA: TGCGCCAGCAGCCAAGTGGATAGGGAGATTTATGGCTACACCTTC. It codes for CASSQVDREIYGYTF.

J is TRBJ1-2 and V is TRBV20-1; D remains ambiguous. From germline, CDR1 is DFQATT and CDR2 SNEGSKA (reference sequence). V shed 4 bases and J shed 8 bases, with 8 bases lying between them. This CDR3 region has 10 residues. CDR3 sequence (DNA): TGCAGTGCTATAGCGGAAGGCTACACCTTC. It specifies CSAIAEGYTF.

V and J are TRBV5-6 and TRBJ1-4; 10 positions agree with TRBD1. Germline lookup yields CDR1 SGHDT and CDR2 YYEEEE. The CDR3 is 17 amino acids. The V segment lost 1 base and the J segment 1 base; nucleotides outside the gene matches: 4. DNA for the CDR3: TGTGCCAGCAGCTTGTACGGACAGGGGGTAACTAATGAAAAACTGTTTTTT. This codes for CASSLYGQGVTNEKLFF. Based on the CDR3 plus reference TRBV5-6 and TRBJ1-4, the full variable domain is DAGVTQSPTHLIKTRGQQVTLRCSPKSGHDTVSWYQQALGQGPQFIFQYYEEEERQRGNFPDRFSGHQFPNYSSELNVNALLLGDSALYLCASSLYGQGVTNEKLFFGSGTQLSVL.

J is TRBJ1-1 and V is TRBV19, with no clear D. From germline, CDR1 is LNHDA and CDR2 SQIVND (reference sequence). V was cut by 1 base and J by 8 bases, with 11 bases left in between. CDR3 size: 13 residues. CDR3 loop: CASSIVGSGEAFF. CDR3 in DNA: TGTGCCAGTAGTATAGTGGGCAGTGGGGAAGCTTTCTTT. Full variable domain (rest looked up from reference TRBV19 and TRBJ1-1): DGGITQSPKYLFRKEGQNVTLSCEQNLNHDAMYWYRQDPGQGLRLIYYSQIVNDFQKGDIAEGYSVSREKKESFPLTVTSAQKNPTAFYLCASSIVGSGEAFFGQGTRLTVV.

V is TRBV19 and J is TRBJ1-5; weak D call: TRBD1 (5 bases). The germline V gene encodes CDR1 LNHDA and CDR2 SQIVND (reference sequence). The CDR3 has 13 residues. The V end lost 9 bases, the J end lost 2 bases, and 11 bases lay between the germline ends. CDR3 bases: TGTGCCAGCCGGCAGGGTCGCAATCAGCCCCAGCATTTT. Its translation: CASRQGRNQPQHF.

The rearrangement joins TRBV2 to TRBJ2-1, with 7 bases matching TRBD1. Trimming removed 6 bases from V and 8 bases from J; junction bases left unmatched: 7. The CDR3 has 13 residues. Germline V gives CDR1 SNHLY, CDR2 FYNNEI. CDR3: CASSEDRLHEQFF. The CDR3 nucleotides are TGTGCCAGCAGCGAGGACAGGTTGCATGAGCAGTTCTTC.

This chain connects TRBV28 to TRBJ1-2; D gene unclear. CDR3 length: 14 residues. Germline-derived CDR1 and CDR2 are MDHEN and SYDVKM. The ends were cut back, 6 bases at V and 4 bases at J, with 15 bases in the middle. This chain's CDR3 is CASRANGVGYGYTF. The CDR3 region has the DNA TGTGCCAGCAGGGCGAACGGGGTTGGCTATGGCTACACCTTC.

The CDR3 sequence: CASSWDRDYSPLHF. The CDR3 bases are TGTGCCAGCAGCTGGGACAGAGACTATTCACCCCTCCACTTT. The V and J genes are TRBV11-2 and TRBJ1-6, with 7 bases lining up with TRBD1. The CDR3 runs to 14 residues. Trimming took 4 bases from V and 8 from J; bases not matched to a gene: 5. CDR1 and CDR2 (germline): SGHAT, FQNNGV. Full variable domain (rest looked up from reference TRBV11-2 and TRBJ1-6): EAGVAQSPRYKIIEKRQSVAFWCNPISGHATLYWYQQILGQGPKLLIQFQNNGVVDDSQLPKDRFSAERLKGVDSTLKIQPAKLEDSAVYLCASSWDRDYSPLHFGNGTRLTVT.

The chain uses TRBV18 and TRBJ2-7; 7 bases map to TRBD1. This CDR3 spans 13 amino acids. The germline gives CDR1 KGHSH, CDR2 LQKENI. The junction had 3 bases not matched to a gene; V was cut back by 6 bases and J by 1 base. The CDR3 here is CASSQGQSYEQYF. CDR3 nucleotides: TGTGCCAGCTCCCAGGGACAGTCCTACGAGCAGTACTTC. The entire variable domain, with the rest obtained from reference TRBV18 and TRBJ2-7, is as follows: NAGVMQNPRHLVRRRGQEARLRCSPMKGHSHVYWYRQLPEEGLKFMVYLQKENIIDESGMPKERFSAEFPKEGPSILRIQQVVRGDSAAYFCASSQGQSYEQYFGPGTRLTVT.

The chain combines TRBV25-1 with TRBJ1-2; 7 nucleotides match TRBD1. Germline V lookup: CDR1 MGHDK, CDR2 SYGVNS. The CDR3 contains 18 residues. Trimming at V came to 1 base and at J to 0 bases, leaving 11 bases not matched to a gene. The CDR3 DNA sequence: TGTGCCAGCAGTGAATCAAACAGGGGACCTCTAGCTAACTATGGCTACACCTTC. Translating gives CASSESNRGPLANYGYTF.

The chain carries TRBV5-1 and TRBJ1-1; D uncertain. The V end lost 0 bases, the J end lost 1 base, and 4 bases lay between the germline ends. CDR3 size: 13 residues. Germline V CDR1 and CDR2: SGHRS, YFSETQ. As DNA, the CDR3 is TGCGCCAGCAGCTTGGTGGCGAACACTGAAGCTTTCTTT. It yields the protein CASSLVANTEAFF. Complete variable domain (other parts from reference TRBV5-1 and TRBJ1-1): KAGVTQTPRYLIKTRGQQVTLSCSPISGHRSVSWYQQTPGQGLQFLFEYFSETQRNKGNFPGRFSGRQFSNSRSEMNVSTLELGDSALYLCASSLVANTEAFFGQGTRLTVV.

The genes are TRBV6-6 and TRBJ1-1; 8 positions match TRBD1. The V gene's germline CDR1 is MNHNY and CDR2 SVGAGI (reference sequence). The CDR3 has 13 residues. J gave up 4 bases and V 5 bases, and 3 bases lay outside the gene matches. Here the CDR3 DNA reads TGTGCCAGCAGTCCAGACAGGGGCACTGAAGCTTTCTTT. Translating it yields CASSPDRGTEAFF.

This chain links TRBV13 with TRBJ1-6, with 7 bases identical to TRBD1. J was trimmed by 7 bases and V by 0 bases; bases with no gene match: 3. CDR3 length: 15 amino acids. Germline V gene data show CDR1 as PRHDT and CDR2 as FYEKMQ (reference sequence). CDR3 in amino acids: CASSLGTGRNSPLHF. CDR3 nucleotide sequence: TGTGCCAGCAGCTTAGGGACAGGGCGAAATTCACCCCTCCACTTT.

V gene TRBV7-3 combines with J gene TRBJ2-1, with no clear D. Germline values: CDR1 SGHTA, CDR2 FQGTGA. The V gene lost 1 base and the J gene lost 2 bases, with 9 bases spanning the gap. The CDR3 is 15 amino acids. The chain's CDR3 is CASSLSGQTYNEQFF. DNA of the CDR3: TGTGCCAGCAGCTTAAGCGGTCAAACCTACAATGAGCAGTTCTTC.

This sequence joins TRBV5-3 and TRBJ2-7, with D perhaps TRBD2 (5 bases). TRBV5-3 belongs to the ORF category, with a function that is uncertain. The germline V and J ends were trimmed by 5 bases and 3 bases, with 9 bases remaining between them. This CDR3 is built from 12 residues. The CDR3: CARSPGYYEQYF. CDR3 DNA: TGTGCCAGAAGTCCGGGATACTACGAGCAGTACTTC.

V and J are TRBV15 and TRBJ2-1; 11 bases line up with TRBD2. The junction had 10 bases not matched to a gene; V was cut back by 3 bases and J by 9 bases. The CDR3 is 16 amino acids. Germline loops: CDR1 LNHNV, CDR2 YYDKDF (reference sequence). For the CDR3, the DNA is TGTGCCACCAGCAGTCCGGTTAGCGGGAGGGCCCGTGAGCAGTTCTTC. Its translation is CATSSPVSGRAREQFF.